This T cell receptor beta chain is from a study of radiation and T cells in renal cell carcinoma. The study's findings and limits: In blood, top tumor clones expanded by 2 weeks, shrinking by 4.

As to this clone: Its target is unknown.

Libraries were prepared by immunoSEQ multiplex PCR; TCRdb keeps only in-frame clonotypes and omits some of them. This table holds 150,000 or so clones, roughly 90% found once. Time point described: baseline pretreatment blood. Treatment of the sample: 15 Gy SBRT to primary tumor, nephrectomy 4 weeks later. Serial blood draws occurred at baseline and 2 and 4 weeks post-SBRT. The germline CDR1 and CDR2 sequences are MNHNS and SASEGT. The V gene lost 6 bases and the J gene lost 3 bases, with 15 bases spanning the gap. CDR3 size: 15 residues. Sequencing used blood, obtained from a patient whose treatment included radiotherapy and nephrectomy. The receptor comes from a woman in her 70s with renal cell carcinoma. The chain couples TRBV6-1 to TRBJ1-5; D perhaps matches TRBD1 (5 bases). DNA for the CDR3: TGTGCCAGCAGGCCCACCGACAGATTCAATCAGCCCCAGCATTTT. This translates into CASRPTDRFNQPQHF.